A single sample is the source of the 28 T cell receptor beta chains below, sequenced in a study of molecular identifiers for immune sequencing clone quantification. TCRdb called the PCR reads again in MiXCR, with one record for every CDR3 protein. This sample has a few hundred thousand distinct CDR3 sequences, with roughly a quarter found just once. The sequenced sample consisted of naive CD8+ T cells from blood, with Jurkat cell RNA spiked in. Subset denoted: FACS-sorted CD8+CD4-CCR7+CD45RA+ naive T cells. The receptor source for this set is a human donor in good health. Some libraries in this study had Jurkat cell RNA spiked in.

The chain employs TRBV4-3 and TRBJ1-1; D may be TRBD1 (6 bases). CDR1 is LGHNA and CDR2 is YSLEER in the germline V gene. V was trimmed by 0 bases and J by 6 bases, leaving 8 bases between them. The CDR3 totals 13 residues. The CDR3 DNA reads as TGCGCCAGCAGCCAAGATACAGGGTCTGAAGCTTTCTTT. It is translated as CASSQDTGSEAFF.

The rearrangement links TRBV7-9 to TRBJ2-3; D remains ambiguous. The CDR3 extends over 13 amino acids. The germline gives CDR1 SEHNR, CDR2 FQNEAQ (reference sequence). V lost 4 bases and J 3 bases, leaving 8 bases between the germline ends. CDR3 DNA: TGTGCCAGCAGCTCAGCCGGGACAGATACGCAGTATTTT. Protein product: CASSSAGTDTQYF.

This clonotype was picked up many times. The chain recombines TRBV7-2 with TRBJ1-5; D perhaps matches TRBD1 (6 bases). Trimming took off 4 bases at V and 6 bases at J, with 7 bases between the two ends. The CDR3 is 12 amino acids. Germline loops: CDR1 SGHTA, CDR2 FQGNSA. CDR3 nucleotides: TGTGCCAGCAGCTCAGGGGCTCAGCCCCAGCATTTT. Translation gives CASSSGAQPQHF.

As for this clonotype: A clone one base away is much larger, so this may be a read error. The V call is TRBV12-3 or TRBV12-4, the J call TRBJ2-3; no reliable D call. The CDR3 consists of 12 residues. Trimming took off 8 bases at V and 2 bases at J, with 8 bases between the two ends. The DNA of the CDR3 is TGTGCCAGCGGATGGGACACAGATACGCAGTATTTT. Translated: CASGWDTDTQYF.

This clonotype has only a few counts. V and J are TRBV7-2 and TRBJ2-7; 7 bases match TRBD2. CDR3 length: 15 amino acids. In germline, CDR1 is SGHTA, CDR2 FQGNSA. V shed 1 base and J 2 bases; nucleotides not matched to a gene: 5. The DNA of the CDR3 is TGTGCCAGCAGCTTAGATGCGGGAGCCCCCTACGAGCAGTACTTC. The encoded protein is CASSLDAGAPYEQYF.

Of note for this clonotype: With a much larger clone just one base away, this may be a read error. CDR3 loop: CSVGGGYQETQYF. The CDR3 nucleotides are TGCAGCGTCGGCGGGGGCTACCAAGAGACCCAGTACTTC. V and J are TRBV29-1 and TRBJ2-5; D might be TRBD2 (7 bases). The CDR3 contains 13 residues. V lost 6 bases and J lost 0, with 11 bases in between. Germline assignment: CDR1 SQVTM and CDR2 ANQGSEA.

The CDR3 reads CASSWDRVHEQYF. The CDR3 DNA is TGTGCCAGCAGTTGGGACAGGGTGCACGAGCAGTACTTC. V and J are TRBV27 and TRBJ2-7; 9 nucleotides agree with TRBD1. From germline, CDR1 is MNHEY and CDR2 SMNVEV (reference sequence). The CDR3 loop spans 13 amino acids. J was trimmed by 5 bases and V by 4 bases; bases with no gene match: 3.

The chain joins TRBV30 to TRBJ2-3; D uncertain. The germline gives CDR1 GTSNPN, CDR2 SVGIG (reference sequence). Trimming stripped 1 base from V and 4 bases from J, with 3 bases between. This CDR3 comprises 11 residues. This chain's CDR3 is CAWSEADTQYF. DNA of the CDR3: TGTGCCTGGAGTGAGGCAGATACGCAGTATTTT.

In this sample, this clonotype turned up many times. This sequence joins TRBV4-3 and TRBJ2-7; no clear D. The ends were cut back, 0 bases at V and 4 bases at J, with 10 bases in the middle. Germline V gene sequence: CDR1 LGHNA, CDR2 YSLEER. The CDR3 is 14 amino acids. The CDR3 coding sequence is TGCGCCAGCAGCCAAGATTTCGGGCGGTACGAGCAGTACTTC. It codes for CASSQDFGRYEQYF.

This clonotype has at least ten counts. The chain recombines TRBV5-5 with TRBJ1-1; tentatively, D is TRBD1 (5 bases). The germline V gene has CDR1 SGHKS and CDR2 YYEKEE (reference sequence). Trimming took 4 bases from V and 0 from J, leaving 28 bases between them. This CDR3 comprises 20 residues. CDR3 region: CASSPVGEDSPPLMNTEAFF. The CDR3 nucleotides read TGTGCCAGCAGCCCGGTGGGGGAGGACTCCCCACCCCTTATGAACACTGAAGCTTTCTTT.

This clonotype was counted ten times or more. The chain carries TRBV29-1 and TRBJ1-1, with 7 positions matching TRBD1. CDR3 length equals 13 residues. Germline CDR1 is SQVTM and CDR2 is ANQGSEA. V shed 8 bases and J 5 bases; nucleotides not matched to a gene: 11. The CDR3 DNA follows: TGCAGCACCCGGGACAGCGAAAGTACTGAAGCTTTCTTT. It yields the protein CSTRDSESTEAFF.

This clonotype was found a few times. The chain joins TRBV19 to TRBJ2-1, with TRBD2 identical over 8 bases. Unmatched junction bases numbered 6, after V lost 2 bases and J lost 6 bases. CDR3 length: 15 residues. Germline CDR1 and CDR2: LNHDA and SQIVND (reference sequence). The chain's CDR3 is CASSITSGGANEQFF. DNA of the CDR3: TGTGCCAGTAGTATAACTAGCGGAGGAGCCAATGAGCAGTTCTTC.

Concerning this clonotype itself: Being one base from a much bigger clone, this may be a read error. The V and J genes are TRBV12-3 or TRBV12-4 and TRBJ1-5; possible D gene TRBD1, 5 bases. The CDR3 runs to 14 residues. With 7 bases removed from V and 3 bases from J, the gap between germline ends came to 13 bases. The CDR3 protein is CASTAGGDNQPQHF. CDR3 bases: TGTGCCAGCACCGCCGGAGGGGACAATCAGCCCCAGCATTTT.

About this clonotype itself: A much larger clone lies a single base off, so this may be a read error. The CDR3 sequence: CASSYGIFYTF. CDR3 DNA: TGTGCCAGCAGTTATGGTATTTTCTACACCTTC. The V call is TRBV6-5, the J call TRBJ1-2, with unresolved D. The CDR3 length is 11 residues. Trimming took off 3 bases at V and 10 bases at J, with 9 bases between the two ends. Germline loops: CDR1 MNHEY, CDR2 SVGAGI.

Remarks on this clonotype: This sequence may be a read error, since a much larger clone differs from it by one base. J is TRBJ2-5 and V is TRBV7-9; 7 nucleotides agree with TRBD1. Germline CDR1 and CDR2: SEHNR and FQNEAQ (reference sequence). V was clipped by 4 bases and J by 4 bases; unmatched bases: 15. This CDR3 has 17 amino acids. The CDR3 region has the DNA TGTGCCAGCAGCTCTCCCCTAACAGGGGACCAGGGAGAGACCCAGTACTTC. This translates into CASSSPLTGDQGETQYF.

This clonotype came up many times. The genes are TRBV6-5 and TRBJ2-7; TRBD1 matches at 7 bases. Germline V gene lookup returns CDR1 MNHEY and CDR2 SVGAGI. There are 12 residues in the CDR3. The trim removed 8 bases at V and 3 bases at J, leaving 4 bases unmatched. CDR3 nucleotides: TGTGCCAGCGAGGACAGGAACTACGAGCAGTACTTC. It codes for CASEDRNYEQYF.

The V and J genes are TRBV7-9 and TRBJ2-7; 10 nucleotides line up with TRBD2. J lost 6 bases, V lost 1 base, and 6 bases had no gene match. The germline CDR1 and CDR2 sequences are SEHNR and FQNEAQ (reference sequence). The CDR3 runs 15 residues. The CDR3 reads CASSLDPSGGREQYF. The DNA for the CDR3 is TGTGCCAGCAGCTTAGATCCTAGCGGGGGACGCGAGCAGTACTTC.

The chain couples TRBV6-2 or TRBV6-3 to TRBJ2-5; D is unclear. The CDR3 is made up of 15 amino acids. V dropped 6 bases and J dropped 4 bases, with 18 bases sitting between them. Germline CDR1 MNHEY, CDR2 SVGEGT. In DNA, the CDR3 is TGTGCCAGCAGCCCAACCCTGATCCCCAGAGAGACCCAGTACTTC. Translation: CASSPTLIPRETQYF.

Of note for this clonotype: Being one base from a much bigger clone, this may be a read error. The chain couples TRBV12-3 or TRBV12-4 to TRBJ2-4, with a weak D call TRBD1 (6 bases). The CDR3 is made up of 13 amino acids. CDR3 bases: TGTGCCAACAGTTCTTCGGACAGAAACATTCAGTACTTC. Translated, it gives CANSSSDRNIQYF.

This clonotype was detected ten times or more. The chain couples TRBV19 to TRBJ1-5; D is perhaps TRBD1 (6 bases). The CDR3 extends over 15 amino acids. Between the trimmed V and J ends, which lost 7 bases and 2 bases, there was a span of 15 bases. Germline lookup yields CDR1 LNHDA and CDR2 SQIVND (reference sequence). The CDR3 sequence is CASTQQGDGNQPQHF. CDR3 nucleotide sequence: TGTGCCAGTACCCAACAGGGAGATGGCAATCAGCCCCAGCATTTT.

A note on this clonotype: A much larger clone lies one base from this, so it may be a read error. This sequence joins TRBV28 and TRBJ2-3; D is undetermined. The CDR3 length is 14 residues. CDR1 MDHEN and CDR2 SYDVKM come from the germline V gene. CDR3 amino acids: CACSLHTSTDTQYF. The CDR3 DNA sequence: TGTGCCTGCAGTTTACATACTAGCACAGATACGCAGTATTTT.

This clonotype appeared many times. This chain uses TRBV28 with TRBJ2-7, with TRBD1 matching 8 bases. Unmatched junction bases numbered 14, after V lost 7 bases and J lost 6 bases. The CDR3 length is 15 residues. Germline CDR1 reads MDHEN; CDR2 reads SYDVKM. This CDR3 is CASTDPGQAPLEQYF. DNA of the CDR3: TGTGCCAGCACCGACCCGGGACAGGCCCCACTCGAGCAGTACTTC.

In this sample, this clonotype turned up once. This may stem from a read error, because a much larger clone lies one nucleotide away. The rearrangement uses TRBV7-2 and TRBJ2-1; the match to TRBD2 covers 14 bases. The CDR3 runs 17 residues. Germline lookup yields CDR1 SGHTA and CDR2 FQGNSA. The chain's CDR3 is CAGSPGLAGELTHEQFF. CDR3 nucleotide sequence: TGTGCCGGCAGCCCGGGACTAGCGGGAGAGTTAACCCATGAGCAGTTCTTC.

This clonotype appeared many times. The rearrangement joins TRBV6-6 to TRBJ1-5; D gene unclear. Looked up from germline, CDR1 is MNHNY and CDR2 is SVGAGI (reference sequence). Deletions cut 0 bases from V and 3 bases from J, with 9 bases between. This CDR3 is built from 15 residues. The CDR3 DNA reads as TGTGCCAGCAGTTACTCTCCGGGAGCCAATCAGCCCCAGCATTTT. This codes for CASSYSPGANQPQHF.

As to this clonotype: One base away lies a much larger clone, so this may be a sequencing read error. The chain links TRBV6-5 to TRBJ1-5; 7 bases line up with TRBD1. The CDR3 extends over 15 amino acids. Germline V CDR1 and CDR2: MNHEY, SVGAGI. The CDR3 DNA sequence: TGTGCCAGCAGTGACCGACAGGGTCGCGCTCAGCCCCAGCGTTTT. This gives the protein CASSDRQGRAQPQRF.

The chain links TRBV12-3 or TRBV12-4 to TRBJ2-7; TRBD1 or TRBD2 may be the D gene (5 bases each). V lost 5 bases and J lost 3, with 20 bases in between. The CDR3 loop spans 16 amino acids. CDR3 DNA sequence: TGTGCCAGCAGTCCCAAAGGCAGGGAGAATATCTACGAGCAGTACTTC. Translation: CASSPKGRENIYEQYF.

This chain joins TRBV19 and TRBJ1-5; D gene ambiguous. Germline CDR1 reads LNHDA; CDR2 reads SQIVND (reference sequence). The CDR3 is 15 amino acids. V gave up 5 bases and J gave up 2 bases, with 13 bases separating them. The CDR3 sequence: CASSSETRGNQPQHF. The CDR3 nucleotides are TGTGCCAGTAGTTCCGAGACGCGGGGCAATCAGCCCCAGCATTTT. Full variable domain (remainder filled in from reference TRBV19 and TRBJ1-5): DGGITQSPKYLFRKEGQNVTLSCEQNLNHDAMYWYRQDPGQGLRLIYYSQIVNDFQKGDIAEGYSVSREKKESFPLTVTSAQKNPTAFYLCASSSETRGNQPQHFGDGTRLSIL.

This clonotype was seen only a few times. This sequence joins TRBV20-1 and TRBJ2-3; D gene uncertain. Germline lookup yields CDR1 DFQATT and CDR2 SNEGSKA (reference sequence). The CDR3 length is 10 residues. V was clipped by 1 base and J by 13 bases, with 9 bases between them. The CDR3 here is CSARGDVKYF. The CDR3 DNA follows: TGCAGTGCTAGAGGTGACGTTAAGTATTTT.